This TCR beta chain emerged from a study of cytomegalovirus exposure and HLA in healthy donors. The PCR employed 60 Vbeta primers together with 13 Jbeta primers. Sequencing used immunoSEQ multiplex PCR; TCRdb keeps in-frame clones, though not all of them. This table holds approximately 190,000 clones, approximately 84% found once. The ends were cut back, 6 bases at V and 2 bases at J, with 8 bases in the middle. CDR3 length: 13 amino acids. CDR1 is SGHTA and CDR2 is FQGNSA in the germline V gene. Notes on the study in general: The study found most TCR sequences rare, yet found some public TCRs in many donors. Researchers reported from a later analysis that most CMV-associated TCR beta chains appeared HLA-restricted. There was a cluster of highly shared sequence variants that was likely a sequencing artifact.

This clone was picked up one time. Its cognate antigen is unknown. Material: PBMCs. The chain employs TRBV7-2 and TRBJ1-3, with no clear D. The clonotype comes from a man aged 50-60 years in good health and CMV-seronegative. CDR3 protein: CASSSYTGNTIYF. In DNA form, the CDR3 reads TGTGCCAGCAGTTCCTATACTGGAAACACCATATATTTT. Supplemented by reference TRBV7-2 and TRBJ1-3, the full variable domain reads GAGVSQSPSNKVTEKGKDVELRCDPISGHTALYWYRQSLGQGLEFLIYFQGNSAPDKSGLPSDRFSAERTGGSVSTLTIQRTQQEDSAVYLCASSSYTGNTIYFGEGSWLTVV.